Below, 29 T cell receptor beta chains from the same sample are listed, as sequenced in a study of cytomegalovirus exposure and HLA in healthy donors. Primers: 60 Vbeta forward and 13 Jbeta reverse. Assay used: immunoSEQ multiplex PCR; TCRdb lists only in-frame clones, some missing. The sample yields about 210,000 clones, roughly nine tenths seen once. Specimen: PBMCs. Source of these receptors: a boy between 2 and 10 years old in good health and CMV-seronegative.

This chain uses TRBV4-1 with TRBJ2-5, with no clear D. The germline gives CDR1 MGHRA, CDR2 YSYEKL. The CDR3 runs to 14 residues. Between the trimmed V and J ends, which lost 4 bases and 1 base, there was a span of 10 bases. This CDR3 is CASSPPGGQETQYF. CDR3 sequence (DNA): TGCGCCAGCAGCCCCCCCGGCGGCCAAGAGACCCAGTACTTC.

The rearrangement uses TRBV4-2 and TRBJ2-5; no firm D call. Germline V gene lookup returns CDR1 LGHNA and CDR2 YNFKEQ. There are 13 residues in the CDR3. Trimming removed 4 bases from V and 3 bases from J, with 9 bases in between. This CDR3 is CASSPTDEETQYF. The DNA for the CDR3 is TGTGCCAGCAGCCCTACTGATGAAGAGACCCAGTACTTC.

This clone was seen a single time. This chain uses TRBV6-1 with TRBJ1-6, with D perhaps matching TRBD1 (5 bases). This CDR3 has 16 residues. Germline lookup yields CDR1 MNHNS and CDR2 SASEGT. The V gene lost 2 bases and the J gene lost 9 bases, with 17 bases spanning the gap. The CDR3 region has the DNA TGTGCCAGCAGTGAAAGCAGTGCGTGGGGCGGTTCACCCCTCCACTTT. It codes for CASSESSAWGGSPLHF.

This rearrangement joins TRBV10-1 to TRBJ2-2, with 10 bases aligning to TRBD2. Germline V CDR1 and CDR2: WNHNN, SYGVQD (reference sequence). V lost 6 bases, J lost 4 bases, and 5 bases stayed unmatched. The CDR3 is 15 residues long. The CDR3 loop is CASSTSGERTGELFF. The CDR3 region has the DNA TGCGCCAGCAGCACTAGCGGGGAGCGCACCGGGGAGCTGTTTTTT.

The CDR3, as DNA: TGTGCCATCAACGGGGGGGGCGATGAGCAGTTCTTC. It encodes CAINGGGDEQFF. J is TRBJ2-1 and V is TRBV10-3, with 8 positions matching TRBD2. CDR1 and CDR2 from the germline V gene are ENHRY and SYGVKD. V trimming: 7 bases; J trimming: 8 bases; junction bases outside the gene matches: 4. The CDR3 is 12 amino acids.

The chain uses TRBV5-4 and TRBJ2-4; 13 bases map to TRBD2. The CDR3 sequence is 20 residues long. V trimming: 4 bases; J trimming: 1 base; junction bases outside the gene matches: 14. The germline V gene has CDR1 SGHNT and CDR2 YYREEE (reference sequence). As DNA, the CDR3 is TGTGCCAGCAGCCACACCGGGACTAGCGGGAACCTTGGGGCCAAAAACATTCAGTACTTC. Encoded protein: CASSHTGTSGNLGAKNIQYF.

This clone was counted once. The genes are TRBV19 and TRBJ1-6; possible D gene TRBD1, 5 bases. From germline, CDR1 is LNHDA and CDR2 SQIVND (reference sequence). There are 18 residues in the CDR3. V gave up 3 bases and J gave up 10 bases, with 25 bases separating them. CDR3 DNA: TGTGCCAGTAGTATGAATCATCTCGTCGAGAGCGGGGGATCACCCCTCCACTTT. It specifies CASSMNHLVESGGSPLHF.

The gene calls are TRBV6-5 and TRBJ1-4; D not certain. The CDR3 spans 15 residues. Germline values: CDR1 MNHEY, CDR2 SVGAGI. V was clipped by 4 bases and J by 3 bases, with 12 bases between them. CDR3 in amino acids: CASSFDWQSNEKLFF. The CDR3 DNA reads TGTGCCAGCAGTTTCGACTGGCAGTCTAATGAAAAACTGTTTTTT.

The chain carries TRBV19 and TRBJ1-3; D perhaps matches TRBD1 (6 bases). Trimming shortened V by 6 bases and J by 3 bases, and 15 bases separated the two germline ends. The CDR3 contains 15 residues. Looked up from germline, CDR1 is LNHDA and CDR2 is SQIVND (reference sequence). The CDR3 is CASSPRGSGGNTIYF. CDR3 in DNA: TGTGCCAGTAGCCCAAGGGGGAGTGGTGGAAACACCATATATTTT.

This chain joins TRBV9 and TRBJ1-4; TRBD1 agrees at 7 bases. Germline assignment: CDR1 SGDLS and CDR2 YYNGEE. CDR3 length: 14 amino acids. V lost 4 bases and J lost 4; bases outside the gene matches: 4. This CDR3 is CASSRTGLNEKLFF. CDR3 sequence (DNA): TGTGCCAGCAGCCGGACAGGACTTAATGAAAAACTGTTTTTT.

This chain connects TRBV7-9 to TRBJ2-1; tentative D call: TRBD2 (5 bases). The CDR3 consists of 14 residues. V lost 1 base, J lost 9 bases, and 13 bases lay in between. Germline V gene data show CDR1 as SEHNR and CDR2 as FQNEAQ (reference sequence). For the CDR3, the DNA is TGTGCCAGCAGCTTAGGGACTGGGTACGGTGAGCAGTTCTTC. Its translation is CASSLGTGYGEQFF. Complete variable domain (other parts from reference TRBV7-9 and TRBJ2-1): DTGVSQNPRHKITKRGQNVTFRCDPISEHNRLYWYRQTLGQGPEFLTYFQNEAQLEKSRLLSDRFSAERPKGSFSTLEIQRTEQGDSAMYLCASSLGTGYGEQFFGPGTRLTVL.

As to this clone: The sample contains more than one DNA sequence encoding this CDR3. The chain employs TRBV21-1 and TRBJ1-1. TRBV21-1 is labeled a pseudogene. CDR3 length: 18 amino acids. Here the CDR3 reads CASSKSLEPRELNTEAFF. The CDR3 DNA follows: TGTGCCAGCAGCAAATCCCTCGAACCACGGGAATTGAACACTGAAGCTTTCTTT.

The genes are TRBV6-1 and TRBJ1-5; 12 nucleotides line up with TRBD1. V lost 1 base, J lost 0 bases, and 4 bases stayed unmatched. The CDR3 has 18 amino acids. The V gene's germline CDR1 is MNHNS and CDR2 SASEGT. Here the CDR3 reads CASSEVVGQGASNQPQHF. Here the CDR3 DNA reads TGTGCCAGCAGTGAAGTTGTGGGACAGGGGGCTAGCAATCAGCCCCAGCATTTT.

About this clone itself: Sequence at one end of the junction differs from germline and may be a read error. J is TRBJ2-3 and V is TRBV5-1; TRBD1 might be the D (5 bases). The germline V gene encodes CDR1 SGHRS and CDR2 YFSETQ. The CDR3 has 15 amino acids. The CDR3 nucleotides are TGCGCCAGCGGCTTCGTTGACAGAAACACAGATACGCAGTATTTT. It yields the protein CASGFVDRNTDTQYF.

This clone has only one observation. The chain links TRBV2 to TRBJ1-1; TRBD1 matches at 7 bases. Germline V gene lookup returns CDR1 SNHLY and CDR2 FYNNEI. V trimming: 6 bases; J trimming: 3 bases; junction bases outside the gene matches: 4. This CDR3 contains 13 residues. In DNA, the CDR3 is TGTGCCAGCAGGACAGGGCGGTACACTGAAGCTTTCTTT. This sequence encodes CASRTGRYTEAFF.

This clone was observed once. This chain connects TRBV11-2 to TRBJ2-7; tentatively, D is TRBD1 (6 bases). Germline lookup yields CDR1 SGHAT and CDR2 FQNNGV. V gave up 6 bases and J gave up 0 bases, with 12 bases separating them. CDR3 length: 14 amino acids. CDR3 residues: CASSRADSSYEQYF. As DNA, the CDR3 is TGTGCCAGCAGTAGGGCGGACAGCTCCTACGAGCAGTACTTC. The full variable domain, rest sourced from reference TRBV11-2 and TRBJ2-7, is EAGVAQSPRYKIIEKRQSVAFWCNPISGHATLYWYQQILGQGPKLLIQFQNNGVVDDSQLPKDRFSAERLKGVDSTLKIQPAKLEDSAVYLCASSRADSSYEQYFGPGTRLTVT.

As DNA, the CDR3 is TGTGCCAGCAGTTCTTCTAATGAAAAACTGTTTTTT. This sequence encodes CASSSSNEKLFF. The chain joins TRBV27 to TRBJ1-4; D gene uncertain. V shed 4 bases and J shed 3 bases, with 3 bases lying between them. Germline-derived CDR1 and CDR2 are MNHEY and SMNVEV (reference sequence). This CDR3 has 12 residues.

This clone was detected once. The rearrangement joins TRBV28 to TRBJ1-3; D possibly corresponds to TRBD1 (5 bases). CDR1 is MDHEN and CDR2 is SYDVKM in the germline V gene. The ends were cut back, 6 bases at V and 0 bases at J, with 12 bases in the middle. The CDR3 has 15 amino acids. The CDR3 reads CASSVQAYSGNTIYF. The CDR3 nucleotides read TGTGCCAGCAGCGTACAGGCGTACTCTGGAAACACCATATATTTT. Full variable domain (rest looked up from reference TRBV28 and TRBJ1-3): DVKVTQSSRYLVKRTGEKVFLECVQDMDHENMFWYRQDPGLGLRLIYFSYDVKMKEKGDIPEGYSVSREKKERFSLILESASTNQTSMYLCASSVQAYSGNTIYFGEGSWLTVV.

V usage is TRBV5-1 and J usage is TRBJ1-2, with 7 bases identical to TRBD1. Losses at the gene ends were 4 bases for V and 0 bases for J; bases not matched to a gene: 3. Germline CDR1 SGHRS, CDR2 YFSETQ. The CDR3 spans 14 residues. CDR3 DNA sequence: TGCGCCAGCAGCGAGGACAGGCCTAACTATGGCTACACCTTC. It is translated as CASSEDRPNYGYTF.

This clone is a singleton in its sample. This sequence joins TRBV11-2 and TRBJ1-4, with 9 bases identical to TRBD1. This CDR3 has 14 amino acids. The germline V gene encodes CDR1 SGHAT and CDR2 FQNNGV. V was clipped by 5 bases and J by 5 bases; unmatched bases: 3. DNA for the CDR3: TGTGCCAGCAGCAAGGACAGGGGAAATGAAAAACTGTTTTTT. Protein: CASSKDRGNEKLFF.

This rearrangement joins TRBV5-6 to TRBJ1-5, with 8 nucleotides matching TRBD1. V shed 3 bases and J 9 bases; nucleotides not matched to a gene: 14. The CDR3 spans 16 residues. Germline CDR1 SGHDT, CDR2 YYEEEE. The DNA for the CDR3 is TGTGCCAGCAGCTATGGGACAGGATTCTTTGGGGGGCCCCAGCATTTT. Residues: CASSYGTGFFGGPQHF. The entire variable domain, with the rest obtained from reference TRBV5-6 and TRBJ1-5, is as follows: DAGVTQSPTHLIKTRGQQVTLRCSPKSGHDTVSWYQQALGQGPQFIFQYYEEEERQRGNFPDRFSGHQFPNYSSELNVNALLLGDSALYLCASSYGTGFFGGPQHFGDGTRLSIL.

V gene TRBV15 combines with J gene TRBJ1-2; a possible D gene is TRBD1 (6 bases). This CDR3 spans 14 amino acids. CDR1 and CDR2 from the germline V gene are LNHNV and YYDKDF (reference sequence). Trimming shortened V by 3 bases and J by 5 bases, and 13 bases separated the two germline ends. CDR3 protein: CATSRTTGAYGYTF. The CDR3 bases are TGTGCCACCAGCAGGACGACAGGCGCATATGGCTACACCTTC.

The rearrangement joins TRBV27 to TRBJ2-7, with 12 bases that match TRBD1. V lost 4 bases to trimming and J lost 7 bases; unmatched junction nucleotides: 5. This CDR3 has 14 amino acids. CDR1 MNHEY and CDR2 SMNVEV come from the germline V gene (reference sequence). CDR3 in amino acids: CASSWDRGRREQYF. CDR3 DNA: TGTGCCAGCAGTTGGGACAGGGGGCGCAGAGAGCAGTACTTC.

V gene TRBV19 combines with J gene TRBJ1-2; 8 bases agree with TRBD1. The germline gives CDR1 LNHDA, CDR2 SQIVND (reference sequence). This CDR3 is 14 amino acids long. Unmatched junction bases numbered 7, after V lost 3 bases and J lost 7 bases. The CDR3 is CASSILTGESGYTF. CDR3 nucleotides: TGTGCCAGTAGTATTTTGACAGGGGAGAGTGGCTACACCTTC.

There are a few counts of this clone. V is TRBV19 and J is TRBJ1-5; the match to TRBD1 covers 8 bases. The CDR3 runs to 14 residues. Germline CDR1 reads LNHDA; CDR2 reads SQIVND (reference sequence). V was clipped by 5 bases and J by 3 bases; unmatched bases: 3. The CDR3 DNA reads as TGTGCCAGTAGTGTGGACAGGGTCAATCAGCCCCAGCATTTT. Its translation: CASSVDRVNQPQHF.

In nucleotides, the CDR3 is TGTGCCAGCGGAGACCTGATCCTTAATGAGCAGTTCTTC. Translated, it gives CASGDLILNEQFF. V and J are TRBV18 and TRBJ2-1; the D is unclear. Trimming took off 8 bases at V and 7 bases at J, with 15 bases between the two ends. Germline V lookup: CDR1 KGHSH, CDR2 LQKENI. The CDR3 loop spans 13 amino acids.

This chain links TRBV5-6 with TRBJ1-1, with 7 positions matching TRBD1. The V gene end was trimmed by 0 bases and the J gene end by 1 base; junction bases not matched to a gene: 0. Germline V gene lookup returns CDR1 SGHDT and CDR2 YYEEEE. This CDR3 spans 14 amino acids. The CDR3, as DNA: TGTGCCAGCAGCTTGGACAGGGGGAACACTGAAGCTTTCTTT. Protein: CASSLDRGNTEAFF.

This chain joins TRBV27 and TRBJ1-2; unclear D gene. Germline V gene lookup returns CDR1 MNHEY and CDR2 SMNVEV (reference sequence). V lost 5 bases, J lost 2 bases, and 12 bases lay in between. This CDR3 is built from 14 residues. The CDR3 DNA follows: TGTGCCAGCAGTCAAAATACTCCGAACTATGGCTACACCTTC. It yields the protein CASSQNTPNYGYTF.

The chain uses TRBV2 and TRBJ1-2; 7 bases map to TRBD1. Trimming removed 1 base from V and 2 bases from J; junction bases left unmatched: 1. The germline CDR1 and CDR2 sequences are SNHLY and FYNNEI. This CDR3 is 14 amino acids long. The CDR3 loop reads CASSEEQGNYGYTF. Written as DNA, the CDR3 is TGTGCCAGCAGTGAAGAACAGGGGAACTATGGCTACACCTTC. The full variable domain, its missing parts supplied by reference TRBV2 and TRBJ1-2, is EPEVTQTPSHQVTQMGQEVILRCVPISNHLYFYWYRQILGQKVEFLVSFYNNEISEKSEIFDDQFSVERPDGSNFTLKIRSTKLEDSAMYFCASSEEQGNYGYTFGSGTRLTVV.